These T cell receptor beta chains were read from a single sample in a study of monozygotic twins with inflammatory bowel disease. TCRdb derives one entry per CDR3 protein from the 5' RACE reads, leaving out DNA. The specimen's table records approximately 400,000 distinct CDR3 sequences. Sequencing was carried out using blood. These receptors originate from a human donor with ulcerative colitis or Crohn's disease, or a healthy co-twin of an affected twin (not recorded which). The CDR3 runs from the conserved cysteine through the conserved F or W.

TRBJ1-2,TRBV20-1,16,CSARGGGPQLSYGYTF
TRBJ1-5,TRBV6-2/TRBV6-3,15,CASRQGRSSNQPQHF
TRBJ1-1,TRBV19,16,CASSITGQGMNTEAFF
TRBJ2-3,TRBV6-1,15,CASSRSGSSTDTQYF
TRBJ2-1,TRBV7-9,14,CATSGLAYPNEQFF
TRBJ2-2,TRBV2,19,CASSDARDRGYGNTGELFF
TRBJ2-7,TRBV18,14,CASSPMGQNYEQYF
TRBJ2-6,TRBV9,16,CASSVGQGTGANVLTF
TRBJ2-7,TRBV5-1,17,CASSFTDSGTGGREQYF
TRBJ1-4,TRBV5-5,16,CASSLDGLSTNEKLFF
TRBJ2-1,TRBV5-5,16,CASSFPGLAGDNEQFF
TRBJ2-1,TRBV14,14,CASSRIQGYNEQFF
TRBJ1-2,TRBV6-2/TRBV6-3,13,CASSYSGAYGYTF
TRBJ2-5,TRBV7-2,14,CASGLRGWQETQYF
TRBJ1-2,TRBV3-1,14,CASSPGDRNYGYTF
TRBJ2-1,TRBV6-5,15,CASSYTVFPYNEQFF
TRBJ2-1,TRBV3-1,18,CASSLSISAGAAYNEQFF
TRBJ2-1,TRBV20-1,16,CSAPGNRDSLDNEQFF
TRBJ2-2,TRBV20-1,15,CSAQRGPTNTGELFF
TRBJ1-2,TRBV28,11,CASTLGYGYTF
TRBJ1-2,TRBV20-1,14,CSAAIAGVRYGYTF
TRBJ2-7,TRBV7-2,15,CASSLGRDRIYEQYF
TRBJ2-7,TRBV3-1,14,CASSQAYSSYEQYF
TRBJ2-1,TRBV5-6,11,CASSLEAEQFF
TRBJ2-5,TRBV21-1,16,CASILSGTGGKETQYF
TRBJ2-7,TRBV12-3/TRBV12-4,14,CASSLGGGTDEQYF
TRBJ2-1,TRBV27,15,CASSHSFGGADEQFF
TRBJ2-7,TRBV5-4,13,CASSLGGQGRAFF
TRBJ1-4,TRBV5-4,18,CASSLGTVRGAANEKLFF
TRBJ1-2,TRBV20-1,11,CSPQWASGYTF
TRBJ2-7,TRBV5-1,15,CASSQGQPSSYEQYF
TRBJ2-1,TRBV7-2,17,CASSLPTLAGVADEQFF
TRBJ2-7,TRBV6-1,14,CASSEGTGFYEQYF
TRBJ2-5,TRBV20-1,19,CSAELVTGQVPRDKETQYF
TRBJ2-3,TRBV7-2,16,CASSLVPTTLTDTQYF
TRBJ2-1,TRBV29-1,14,CSGMRTGSYNEQFF
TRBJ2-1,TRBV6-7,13,CASSLLLCNEQFF
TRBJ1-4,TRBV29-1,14,CSVELRRAEGKLFF
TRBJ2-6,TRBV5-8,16,CASSWGGTPGANVLTF
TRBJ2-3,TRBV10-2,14,CASRIAGATDTQYF
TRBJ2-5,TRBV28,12,CASRPSRETQYF
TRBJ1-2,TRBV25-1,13,CASSEWGRGGYTF
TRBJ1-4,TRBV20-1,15,CSAKTSRGYNEKLFF
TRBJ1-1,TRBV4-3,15,CASSRDDRDRTEAFF
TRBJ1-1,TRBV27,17,CASSPFIGITQATEAFF
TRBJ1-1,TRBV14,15,CASSQEDRENTEAFF
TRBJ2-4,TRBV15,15,CATSRVFRTKNIQYF
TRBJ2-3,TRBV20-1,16,CSARLAGGTATDTQYF
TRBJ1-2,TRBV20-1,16,CSARDPGQGGLYGYTF
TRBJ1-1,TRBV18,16,CASSLGTGGLNTEAFF
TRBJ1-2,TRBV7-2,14,CASSLDGVNYGYTF
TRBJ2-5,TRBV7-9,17,CASSPTDRGSRKRTQYF
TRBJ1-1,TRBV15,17,CATSSLRVAQGSTEAFF
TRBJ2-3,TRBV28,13,CASHLPGTDTQYF
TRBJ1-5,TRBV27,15,CASSFSWGGRQPQHF
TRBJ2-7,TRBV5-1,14,CASSPGQRTYEQYF
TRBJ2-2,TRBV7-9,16,CASSLFLAGVPGELFF
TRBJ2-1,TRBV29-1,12,CSVKTTYNEQFF
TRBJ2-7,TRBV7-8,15,CASSFFREPTYEQYF
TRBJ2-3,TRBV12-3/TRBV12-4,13,CASSLAGGYTQYF